This section outlines one T cell receptor beta chain sequence together with its context. The antigen remains unidentified. This entry belongs to a study of shared clonotypes between healthy human individuals. Across the study: Donors, aged 18 to 49, were a couple of women and a few men.

Overall study results and limits: Sampling involved blood alone; tissue repertoires likely differ.

The table came from immunoSEQ multiplex PCR; TCRdb's copy has only in-frame clones and leaves some out. The table has about 2.4 million clones, over 85% seen once. Germline CDR1 and CDR2: SGHNT and YENEEA. V lost 1 base to trimming and J lost 10 bases, with 17 bases between them. The CDR3 totals 15 residues. The clonotype was recovered from a man younger than 35 in good health. Some clones in this sample may be carry-over from other donors' samples. The chain recombines TRBV11-3 with TRBJ2-1; D is perhaps TRBD1 (6 bases). Sample: naive CD4+ T cells from PBMCs. Specified subset: CD45RA+ positively selected. The CDR3 spells CASSLAGPQGKEQFF. CDR3 in DNA: TGTGCCAGCAGCTTAGCTGGACCTCAGGGGAAGGAGCAGTTCTTC. The full variable domain, in which reference TRBV11-3 and TRBJ2-1 provide the parts outside the CDR3, is EAGVVQSPRYKIIEKKQPVAFWCNPISGHNTLYWYLQNLGQGPELLIRYENEEAVDDSQLPKDRFSAERLKGVDSTLKIQPAELGDSAVYLCASSLAGPQGKEQFFGPGTRLTVL.